The 20 T cell receptor beta chains below all came from one sample that was sequenced in a study of blood T cell repertoires in COVID-19. The protocol was immunoSEQ multiplex PCR, while the TCRdb copy is restricted to in-frame clones and leaves out a portion. The top ten clones hold 6.3% of a sample with some 300,000 clones, about nine tenths of them seen once. The sequenced sample consisted of peripheral blood. These receptors all stem from a woman aged 45-60 years with COVID-19, enrolled during active disease.

This sequence joins TRBV6-5 and TRBJ2-5; 10 bases line up with TRBD1. The CDR3 consists of 15 residues. Losses at the gene ends were 7 bases for V and 3 bases for J; bases not matched to a gene: 8. CDR1 is MNHEY, CDR2 SVGAGI, per germline. The CDR3 DNA reads TGTGCCAGCACTTGGATGGGACAGGGGAAAGAGACCCAGTACTTC. Protein sequence: CASTWMGQGKETQYF.

The V call is TRBV28, the J call TRBJ1-1; TRBD1 might be the D (6 bases). This CDR3 region has 12 residues. Per germline, CDR1 MDHEN and CDR2 SYDVKM. Deletions cut 6 bases from V and 1 base from J, with 6 bases between. CDR3 amino acids: CASRTGNTEAFF. The CDR3 DNA follows: TGTGCCAGCAGGACAGGGAACACTGAAGCTTTCTTT.

The chain carries TRBV29-1 and TRBJ2-4; TRBD2 might be the D (6 bases). Germline V gene data show CDR1 as SQVTM and CDR2 as ANQGSEA. The V end was cut by 3 bases, the J end by 7 bases, with 13 bases between. This CDR3 contains 13 residues. The CDR3 DNA is TGCAGCGTTGACGGGGGACTGTTGAACATTCAGTACTTC. Its protein is CSVDGGLLNIQYF. The full variable domain, with the rest looked up from reference TRBV29-1 and TRBJ2-4, is SAVISQKPSRDICQRGTSLTIQCQVDSQVTMMFWYRQQPGQSLTLIATANQGSEATYESGFVIDKFPISRPNLTFSTLTVSNMSPEDSSIYLCSVDGGLLNIQYFGAGTRLSVL.

The chain uses TRBV25-1 and TRBJ2-7; no clear D. The germline CDR1 and CDR2 sequences are MGHDK and SYGVNS. CDR3 length: 13 residues. Trimming cost V 6 bases and J 0 bases, with 9 bases left between them. The CDR3 sequence is CASRVDTSYEQYF. The CDR3 DNA reads TGTGCCAGCAGAGTTGACACCTCCTACGAGCAGTACTTC.

The V gene is TRBV5-5, the J gene TRBJ2-1, with a possible D match to TRBD2 (5 bases). CDR1 is SGHKS, CDR2 YYEKEE, per germline (reference sequence). The CDR3 has 14 amino acids. Trimming took 2 bases from V and 4 from J, leaving 10 bases between them. CDR3 region: CASSFFGSYNEQFF. The CDR3 DNA reads TGTGCCAGCAGCTTTTTTGGGAGTTACAATGAGCAGTTCTTC.

V and J are TRBV7-8 and TRBJ2-2, with D perhaps TRBD2 (6 bases). The CDR3 is 17 residues long. Trimming cost V 0 bases and J 3 bases, with 14 bases left between them. Germline loops: CDR1 SGHVS, CDR2 FQNEAQ. The CDR3 loop is CASSLAFLAEDTGELFF. The CDR3, as DNA: TGTGCCAGCAGCTTAGCGTTTTTAGCGGAGGACACCGGGGAGCTGTTTTTT.

The chain is built from TRBV18 and TRBJ1-4; 7 bases are shared with TRBD1. CDR1 is KGHSH and CDR2 is LQKENI in the germline V gene. V was pared by 5 bases and J by 6 bases, with 6 bases of the junction left unmatched. This CDR3 contains 14 residues. The DNA of the CDR3 is TGTGCCAGCTCAGTGCAGGGGGAGGATGAAAAACTGTTTTTT. This gives the protein CASSVQGEDEKLFF.

The chain combines TRBV6-6 with TRBJ2-5, with 9 bases that match TRBD2. Germline assignment: CDR1 MNHNY and CDR2 SVGAGI (reference sequence). With 0 bases clipped from V and 4 bases from J, the junction kept 0 bases outside the gene matches. This CDR3 is 14 amino acids long. For the CDR3, the DNA is TGTGCCAGCAGTTACTCGGGACTAGCAGAGACCCAGTACTTC. Translated: CASSYSGLAETQYF.

V gene TRBV5-1 combines with J gene TRBJ2-5; D is possibly TRBD1 (5 bases). CDR1 and CDR2 from the germline V gene are SGHRS and YFSETQ. There are 13 residues in the CDR3. Trimming cost V 4 bases and J 2 bases, with 9 bases left between them. This CDR3 is CASSLGPQETQYF. In DNA form, the CDR3 reads TGCGCCAGCAGCCTGGGGCCACAAGAGACCCAGTACTTC.

The chain recombines TRBV19 with TRBJ1-1; 9 bases line up with TRBD1. The junction had 10 bases not matched to a gene; V was cut back by 2 bases and J by 0 bases. Germline values: CDR1 LNHDA, CDR2 SQIVND (reference sequence). The CDR3 spans 18 residues. The CDR3 is CASSINQRDRAMNTEAFF. CDR3 in DNA: TGTGCCAGTAGTATAAACCAACGGGACAGGGCAATGAACACTGAAGCTTTCTTT.

This chain connects TRBV30 to TRBJ2-7; unclear D gene. The CDR3 length is 12 residues. Germline V CDR1 and CDR2: GTSNPN, SVGIG (reference sequence). V dropped 2 bases and J dropped 0 bases, with 5 bases sitting between them. The chain's CDR3 is CAWSHSSYEQYF. CDR3 sequence (DNA): TGTGCCTGGAGTCACTCCTCCTACGAGCAGTACTTC.

The chain's CDR3 is CASSHETGAEYNSPLHF. For the CDR3, the DNA is TGCGCCAGCAGCCACGAGACAGGGGCAGAGTATAATTCACCCCTCCACTTT. This chain connects TRBV4-1 to TRBJ1-6, with 8 positions matching TRBD1. With 3 bases clipped from V and 4 bases from J, the junction kept 8 bases outside the gene matches. This CDR3 region has 17 residues. Germline CDR1 MGHRA, CDR2 YSYEKL.

This chain uses TRBV27 with TRBJ2-3; 8 nucleotides line up with TRBD1. V dropped 6 bases and J dropped 8; count of bases not matched to a gene: 10. From germline, CDR1 is MNHEY and CDR2 SMNVEV (reference sequence). The CDR3 is 14 amino acids. The CDR3 region is CASRAGQAYGTQYF. In DNA, the CDR3 is TGTGCCAGCAGGGCGGGACAGGCGTACGGTACGCAGTATTTT.

The genes are TRBV6-5 and TRBJ2-7, with D perhaps matching TRBD2 (6 bases). V lost 0 bases and J 7 bases, leaving 16 bases between the germline ends. This CDR3 has 15 amino acids. Germline loops: CDR1 MNHEY, CDR2 SVGAGI. Here the CDR3 DNA reads TGTGCCAGCAGTTACTCATCGACGGGGGTTGGAGAGCAGTACTTC. It encodes CASSYSSTGVGEQYF.

This chain uses TRBV9 with TRBJ1-3; a possible D gene is TRBD1 (6 bases). V was shortened by 7 bases and J by 0 bases, with 17 bases between the two germline ends. CDR1 SGDLS and CDR2 YYNGEE come from the germline V gene. The CDR3 is made up of 16 amino acids. The CDR3 protein is CASAATGGSSGNTIYF. CDR3 in DNA: TGTGCCAGCGCGGCGACGGGGGGCAGCTCTGGAAACACCATATATTTT.

The V call is TRBV7-8, the J call TRBJ2-7; D is uncertain. This CDR3 is 16 amino acids long. CDR1 is SGHVS, CDR2 FQNEAQ, per germline. Trimming shortened V by 1 base and J by 1 base, and 14 bases separated the two germline ends. CDR3 DNA: TGTGCCAGCAGCTTAGGTGGCTTTATCTCATCCTACGAGCAGTACTTC. Its protein is CASSLGGFISSYEQYF.

The V call is TRBV7-9, the J call TRBJ2-5; 8 nucleotides agree with TRBD2. The germline V gene encodes CDR1 SEHNR and CDR2 FQNEAQ (reference sequence). This CDR3 is built from 15 residues. Germline trimming cut 1 base from V and 5 bases from J; bases unmatched to any gene: 6. The chain's CDR3 is CASSLGPGGLETQYF. In nucleotides, the CDR3 is TGTGCCAGCAGCTTAGGTCCGGGAGGGTTGGAGACCCAGTACTTC.

The V gene is TRBV5-4, the J gene TRBJ2-2, with D perhaps TRBD2 (5 bases). CDR1 and CDR2 (germline): SGHNT, YYREEE (reference sequence). Trimming removed 4 bases from V and 5 bases from J, with 9 bases in between. The CDR3 length is 13 residues. As DNA, the CDR3 is TGTGCCAGCAGCCCCCGGAGGACCGGGGAGCTGTTTTTT. As protein: CASSPRRTGELFF.

The chain recombines TRBV7-9 with TRBJ2-7, with D possibly being TRBD1 (5 bases). The CDR3 is made up of 13 amino acids. The germline gives CDR1 SEHNR, CDR2 FQNEAQ (reference sequence). V was pared by 7 bases and J by 4 bases, with 14 bases between. This chain's CDR3 is CASTSQQGYEQYF. Written as DNA, the CDR3 is TGTGCCAGCACTTCGCAGCAGGGTTACGAGCAGTACTTC.

The V gene is TRBV5-1, the J gene TRBJ2-3; the D is unclear. Germline V gives CDR1 SGHRS, CDR2 YFSETQ. CDR3 length equals 13 residues. V lost 4 bases, J lost 4 bases, and 10 bases lay in between. CDR3 sequence: CASSPSGADTQYF. Written as DNA, the CDR3 is TGCGCCAGCAGCCCTTCGGGTGCAGATACGCAGTATTTT.